The T cell receptor (beta chain) described here comes from a study of T cell responses to AZD1222 COVID-19 vaccine. CDR1 is ENHRY and CDR2 is SYGVKD in the germline V gene. This CDR3 spans 14 amino acids. V lost 0 bases to trimming and J lost 5 bases, with 10 bases between them. TCRdb's table, derived via immunoSEQ multiplex PCR, lists solely in-frame clones and lacks some. This table holds 90,000 to 150,000 clones, about nine tenths found once. V and J are TRBV10-3 and TRBJ1-2; D is perhaps TRBD1 (5 bases). The receptor was isolated from an adult in good health. The sequenced sample was peripheral blood, obtained on day 0 of AZD1222 vaccination. CDR3 DNA sequence: TGTGCCATCAGTGAGTCGACAGCCAGTTATGGCTACACCTTC. Its protein is CAISESTASYGYTF.